Each of the 29 T cell receptor beta chains below was sequenced from the same sample in a study of T cell repertoires in cytomegalovirus infection. TCRdb re-derived calls from the reads in MiXCR, one entry per CDR3 protein. The sample holds more than 350,000 distinct CDR3 sequences, about a third seen once. Sequenced sample: PBMCs. These receptors all stem from a human donor in good health (CMV status not recorded). Some clones in this sample may be carry-over from other donors' samples.

The rearrangement links TRBV28 to TRBJ1-1, with a possible D match to TRBD1 (5 bases). The CDR3 spans 15 residues. Germline loops: CDR1 MDHEN, CDR2 SYDVKM. Trimming took off 5 bases at V and 1 base at J, with 14 bases between the two ends. CDR3 amino acids: CASSRDPRGNTEAFF. CDR3 sequence (DNA): TGTGCCAGCAGTCGGGACCCGCGGGGGAACACTGAAGCTTTCTTT.

At least ten counts were recorded for this clonotype. The rearrangement joins TRBV7-6 to TRBJ2-5; D is possibly TRBD2 (7 bases). The germline CDR1 and CDR2 sequences are SGHVS and FNYEAQ. Trimming removed 5 bases from V and 1 base from J, with 11 bases in between. CDR3 length equals 14 residues. The CDR3 nucleotides read TGTGCCAGCAGCCCGGGGGGCCTCCAAGAGACCCAGTACTTC. Amino acid sequence: CASSPGGLQETQYF.

The chain combines TRBV7-2 with TRBJ2-7, with 7 bases identical to TRBD1. The germline gives CDR1 SGHTA, CDR2 FQGNSA. The CDR3 is made up of 13 amino acids. Losses at the gene ends were 7 bases for V and 2 bases for J; bases not matched to a gene: 5. The CDR3 nucleotides are TGTGCCAGCACCTGGACAGGAGCCTACGAGCAGTACTTC. This gives the protein CASTWTGAYEQYF. Looking up the rest from reference TRBV7-2 and TRBJ2-7 gives the full variable domain: GAGVSQSPSNKVTEKGKDVELRCDPISGHTALYWYRQSLGQGLEFLIYFQGNSAPDKSGLPSDRFSAERTGGSVSTLTIQRTQQEDSAVYLCASTWTGAYEQYFGPGTRLTVT.

J is TRBJ1-1 and V is TRBV10-2; no firm D call. With 2 bases removed from V and 12 bases from J, the gap between germline ends came to 19 bases. The V gene's germline CDR1 is WSHSY and CDR2 SAAADI. The CDR3 has 14 residues. The CDR3 loop is CASSEAGEGTESFF. The CDR3 DNA follows: TGCGCCAGCAGTGAGGCCGGGGAGGGCACGGAATCTTTCTTT.

This clonotype came up a few times. The chain carries TRBV6-6 and TRBJ2-7, with 7 bases that match TRBD2. Trimming cost V 6 bases and J 0 bases; bases outside gene matches: 2. The CDR3 is 13 residues long. The V gene's germline CDR1 is MNHNY and CDR2 SVGAGI (reference sequence). This chain's CDR3 is CASRPSGSYEQYF. The DNA of the CDR3 is TGTGCCAGCAGGCCTAGCGGCTCCTACGAGCAGTACTTC.

This clonotype was seen a handful of times. This chain uses TRBV27 with TRBJ2-7; 9 bases are a match to TRBD1. The CDR3 length is 15 residues. The V and J ends lost 5 bases and 2 bases, in that order; junction bases with no gene match: 7. CDR1 is MNHEY, CDR2 SMNVEV, per germline (reference sequence). The CDR3 protein is CASSPPGQGTYEQYF. CDR3 DNA: TGTGCCAGCAGTCCTCCGGGACAGGGAACCTACGAGCAGTACTTC.

As to this clonotype: A clone one base away is much larger, so this may be a read error. The chain joins TRBV7-2 to TRBJ2-5; maybe TRBD2 (7 bases). V was pared by 7 bases and J by 4 bases, with 13 bases between. In germline, CDR1 is SGHTA, CDR2 FQGNSA. The CDR3 contains 13 residues. The CDR3, as DNA: TGTGCCAGCACCAGGGGACTAACAGAGACCCAGTACTTC. Translating it yields CASTRGLTETQYF.

This clonotype was picked up many times. The V gene is TRBV28, the J gene TRBJ1-5; 8 nucleotides match TRBD1. V was clipped by 6 bases and J by 2 bases; unmatched bases: 3. There are 14 residues in the CDR3. Germline V gene sequence: CDR1 MDHEN, CDR2 SYDVKM. DNA for the CDR3: TGTGCCAGCAGCTCAGGGGGCGGCAATCAGCCCCAGCATTTT. Translating it yields CASSSGGGNQPQHF.

This clonotype was seen only a few times. The V gene is TRBV6-1, the J gene TRBJ1-4; D not resolved. CDR3 length equals 16 residues. The germline V gene has CDR1 MNHNS and CDR2 SASEGT. The germline V and J ends were trimmed by 0 bases and 4 bases, with 12 bases remaining between them. CDR3 nucleotide sequence: TGTGCCAGCAGTGAAGCCGACGCCATCTATAATGAAAAACTGTTTTTT. Protein product: CASSEADAIYNEKLFF.

This clonotype was found many times. The chain joins TRBV7-9 to TRBJ2-1; the match to TRBD2 covers 14 bases. The CDR3 sequence is 16 residues long. V lost 5 bases and J lost 6; bases outside the gene matches: 6. The germline V gene has CDR1 SEHNR and CDR2 FQNEAQ (reference sequence). The CDR3, as DNA: TGTGCCAGCAGCCGCGGACTAGCGGGGGGTATCAATGAGCAGTTCTTC. Residues: CASSRGLAGGINEQFF. The variable domain in full, with the rest retrieved from reference TRBV7-9 and TRBJ2-1, is DTGVSQNPRHKITKRGQNVTFRCDPISEHNRLYWYRQTLGQGPEFLTYFQNEAQLEKSRLLSDRFSAERPKGSFSTLEIQRTEQGDSAMYLCASSRGLAGGINEQFFGPGTRLTVL.

The chain joins TRBV6-5 to TRBJ2-5; possibly TRBD2 for D (6 bases). The germline gives CDR1 MNHEY, CDR2 SVGAGI. The CDR3 totals 16 residues. Trimming shortened V by 2 bases and J by 5 bases, and 18 bases separated the two germline ends. CDR3 region: CASSYRLSYAGETQYF. CDR3 nucleotide sequence: TGTGCCAGCAGTTACCGCCTAAGCTACGCGGGGGAGACCCAGTACTTC.

This sequence joins TRBV10-3 and TRBJ2-7; no clear D. With 8 bases removed from V and 3 bases from J, the gap between germline ends came to 14 bases. The CDR3 sequence is 13 residues long. Germline V gives CDR1 ENHRY, CDR2 SYGVKD. CDR3 in DNA: TGTGCCATCCGGACCCAACAAGGCTACGAGCAGTACTTC. Protein sequence: CAIRTQQGYEQYF.

The V and J genes are TRBV2 and TRBJ1-1, with D possibly being TRBD1 (5 bases). V dropped 6 bases and J dropped 3 bases, with 14 bases sitting between them. Germline V gene data show CDR1 as SNHLY and CDR2 as FYNNEI. CDR3 length equals 14 residues. This chain's CDR3 is CASSSGREYTEAFF. As DNA, the CDR3 is TGTGCCAGCAGCTCCGGCAGGGAGTACACTGAAGCTTTCTTT.

This clonotype was counted a few times. The chain has TRBV10-3 and TRBJ1-1; D gene ambiguous. The CDR3 consists of 14 residues. The germline gives CDR1 ENHRY, CDR2 SYGVKD. V lost 1 base to trimming and J lost 4 bases, with 10 bases between them. The CDR3 nucleotides are TGTGCCATCAGTGAGTTGTCAGGATTCACTGAAGCTTTCTTT. It encodes CAISELSGFTEAFF.

This clonotype has just a few counts. V usage is TRBV10-3 and J usage is TRBJ2-1; D gene unclear. Trimming took off 6 bases at V and 8 bases at J, with 11 bases between the two ends. This CDR3 region has 12 residues. Germline CDR1 and CDR2: ENHRY and SYGVKD. The CDR3 sequence is CAISDDSYEQFF. Written as DNA, the CDR3 is TGTGCCATCAGCGACGACTCGTATGAGCAGTTCTTC.

The CDR3 DNA reads as TGCAGTGCTAGATCCCACAGGGCGCTCGACTATGGCTACACCTTC. Encoded protein: CSARSHRALDYGYTF. The J gene is TRBJ1-2, the V gene TRBV20-1; perhaps TRBD1 as D (6 bases). The germline V gene has CDR1 DFQATT and CDR2 SNEGSKA (reference sequence). Trimming cost V 2 bases and J 3 bases, with 16 bases left between them. The CDR3 extends over 15 amino acids.

V and J are TRBV27 and TRBJ2-5; D possibly corresponds to TRBD1 (6 bases). CDR3 size: 16 residues. The V gene's germline CDR1 is MNHEY and CDR2 SMNVEV (reference sequence). Trimming left V 3 bases short and J 5 bases short, with 19 bases between. CDR3 in DNA: TGTGCCAGCAGTTTTGCCGCCGGGACATCGTCCGAGACCCAGTACTTC. It specifies CASSFAAGTSSETQYF.

This clonotype has ten or more counts. V gene TRBV12-3 or TRBV12-4 combines with J gene TRBJ1-3, with 8 positions matching TRBD1. The CDR3 extends over 15 amino acids. The V segment lost 6 bases and the J segment 3 bases; nucleotides outside the gene matches: 7. The CDR3 nucleotides read TGTGCCAGCAGAGTGACAGGGGTCGGTGGAAACACCATATATTTT. It translates to CASRVTGVGGNTIYF.

The genes are TRBV27 and TRBJ1-6; TRBD1 matches 11 bases. This CDR3 spans 15 amino acids. Germline V CDR1 and CDR2: MNHEY, SMNVEV (reference sequence). Trimming at V came to 4 bases and at J to 9 bases, leaving 5 bases not matched to a gene. In DNA, the CDR3 is TGTGCCAGCAGTTCTCCCGGGACAGGGGGTTCACCCCTCCACTTT. It encodes CASSSPGTGGSPLHF.

The chain links TRBV14 to TRBJ2-5; D might be TRBD1 (6 bases). The CDR3 runs to 14 residues. Germline V lookup: CDR1 SGHDN, CDR2 FVKESK. V shed 3 bases and J shed 5 bases, with 13 bases lying between them. For the CDR3, the DNA is TGTGCCAGCAGCCACGCCAGGGGAATGGAGACCCAGTACTTC. Translation: CASSHARGMETQYF.

The sample holds a few counts of this clonotype. V is TRBV2 and J is TRBJ1-2, with D tentatively TRBD1 (6 bases). Between the trimmed V and J ends, which lost 4 bases and 3 bases, there was a span of 12 bases. This CDR3 is built from 14 residues. Germline CDR1 reads SNHLY; CDR2 reads FYNNEI. The CDR3 DNA reads as TGTGCCAGCAGTGCGAGGGACACTTACTATGGCTACACCTTC. This codes for CASSARDTYYGYTF.

The chain links TRBV5-1 to TRBJ1-1, with D perhaps matching TRBD1 (5 bases). The CDR3 extends over 13 amino acids. Trimming removed 0 bases from V and 8 bases from J, with 11 bases in between. Germline values: CDR1 SGHRS, CDR2 YFSETQ. The CDR3 protein is CASSLGKGREAFF. The CDR3 DNA reads as TGCGCCAGCAGCTTGGGGAAGGGGAGGGAAGCTTTCTTT. The whole variable domain, remainder taken from reference TRBV5-1 and TRBJ1-1, is KAGVTQTPRYLIKTRGQQVTLSCSPISGHRSVSWYQQTPGQGLQFLFEYFSETQRNKGNFPGRFSGRQFSNSRSEMNVSTLELGDSALYLCASSLGKGREAFFGQGTRLTVV.

This clonotype was picked up many times. The V call is TRBV12-3 or TRBV12-4, the J call TRBJ2-7; 7 bases fit TRBD1. Trimming cost V 6 bases and J 6 bases; bases outside gene matches: 11. The CDR3 runs 14 residues. The CDR3 spells CASSLGRGWVEQYF. In nucleotides, the CDR3 is TGTGCCAGCAGCCTCGGCAGGGGGTGGGTCGAGCAGTACTTC.

This clonotype was counted at least ten times. This sequence joins TRBV7-6 and TRBJ1-4; 12 nucleotides agree with TRBD1. This CDR3 has 17 residues. Trimming cost V 5 bases and J 8 bases; bases outside gene matches: 12. Germline lookup yields CDR1 SGHVS and CDR2 FNYEAQ. CDR3 loop: CASSLGTGGWFPEKLFF. The CDR3 DNA follows: TGTGCCAGCAGCCTCGGGACAGGGGGCTGGTTTCCGGAAAAACTGTTTTTT.

This clonotype was counted many times. The rearrangement uses TRBV7-6 and TRBJ2-1; D is possibly TRBD1 or TRBD2 (5 bases each). CDR1 and CDR2 from the germline V gene are SGHVS and FNYEAQ. Trimming cost V 4 bases and J 3 bases, with 19 bases left between them. The CDR3 covers 17 residues. This CDR3 reads CASSSIGATELYNEQFF. The CDR3 DNA reads as TGTGCCAGCAGCTCCATCGGGGCAACAGAACTCTACAATGAGCAGTTCTTC.

This clonotype occurred a few times. The genes are TRBV4-1 and TRBJ2-1, with D possibly TRBD2 on 7 matching bases. Looked up from germline, CDR1 is MGHRA and CDR2 is YSYEKL. The ends were cut back, 2 bases at V and 2 bases at J, with 16 bases in the middle. The CDR3 is 17 residues long. The CDR3 bases are TGCGCCAGCAGCCAACCTCCATGGGGGGGGCCCTACAATGAGCAGTTCTTC. Protein: CASSQPPWGGPYNEQFF.

This clonotype was seen ten or more times. J is TRBJ2-5 and V is TRBV7-6; D is ambiguous. The germline V and J ends were trimmed by 2 bases and 2 bases, with 6 bases remaining between them. Germline CDR1 is SGHVS and CDR2 is FNYEAQ. The CDR3 runs to 13 residues. This chain's CDR3 is CASSLNRQETQYF. The CDR3 coding sequence is TGTGCCAGCAGCTTAAACAGACAAGAGACCCAGTACTTC.

This clonotype was seen ten or more times. The chain has TRBV7-8 and TRBJ2-1, with TRBD1 matching 7 bases. The CDR3 consists of 17 residues. V gave up 3 bases and J gave up 0 bases; unmatched junction bases: 8. Germline V lookup: CDR1 SGHVS, CDR2 FQNEAQ. The DNA of the CDR3 is TGTGCCAGCAGCTTCACGAGGGGACAGTCCTCCTACAATGAGCAGTTCTTC. It encodes CASSFTRGQSSYNEQFF. Based on the CDR3 plus reference TRBV7-8 and TRBJ2-1, the full variable domain is GAGVSQSPRYKVAKRGQDVALRCDPISGHVSLFWYQQALGQGPEFLTYFQNEAQLDKSGLPSDRFFAERPEGSVSTLKIQRTQQEDSAVYLCASSFTRGQSSYNEQFFGPGTRLTVL.

Many counts were recorded for this clonotype. This sequence joins TRBV4-1 and TRBJ2-1; TRBD2 is a possible D gene (5 bases). Looked up from germline, CDR1 is MGHRA and CDR2 is YSYEKL. The CDR3 totals 14 residues. Trimming took 3 bases from V and 9 from J, leaving 15 bases between them. This CDR3 is CASSHPAGESEQFF. CDR3 sequence (DNA): TGCGCCAGCAGCCACCCAGCCGGGGAGTCTGAGCAGTTCTTC.